Only one count was recorded for the clone carrying this TCR beta chain. The antigen remains unidentified. This specimen belongs to a study of shared clonotypes between healthy human individuals. Study conclusions and caveats: Unshared clonotypes carried lower generation probabilities than those common to all four donors. It was expected that sequencing depth would affect clonotype sharing among donors.

Terminally differentiated effector memory CD45RA+ cells were excluded from the naive CD8 cells, which were CD45RO-negative and positively selected for CCR7. Looked up from germline, CDR1 is MNHEY and CDR2 is SMNVEV (reference sequence). The ends were cut back, 0 bases at V and 5 bases at J, with 8 bases in the middle. CDR3 length: 13 residues. Assay used: immunoSEQ multiplex PCR; TCRdb lists only in-frame clones, some missing. In the table there are roughly 850,000 clones, about 96% of which are singletons. The receptor was derived from a man in his thirties or forties in good health. The V gene is TRBV27, the J gene TRBJ2-7; D call uncertain. Sequencing input: naive CD8+ T cells sorted from blood. DNA for the CDR3: TGTGCCAGCAGTTTATCGAAAATCGACGAGCAGTACTTC. It codes for CASSLSKIDEQYF.